These 27 T cell receptor beta chains came from one sample sequenced in a study of PD-L1 blockade in urothelial cancer. As to time point: pretreatment peripheral blood. Some clones are missing from TCRdb's copy, which holds only in-frame ones; the method was immunoSEQ multiplex PCR. The sample holds about 95,000 clones, around 87% seen once. Sample: PBMCs, taken around atezolizumab (anti-PD-L1) treatment. Source of these receptors: a man in his fifties or sixties with urothelial cancer.

CDR3 region: CSVGRGRADTQYF. The CDR3 DNA is TGCAGCGTTGGCAGGGGGCGAGCAGATACGCAGTATTTT. The V call is TRBV29-1, the J call TRBJ2-3; 8 bases line up with TRBD1. The CDR3 is made up of 13 amino acids. The germline V gene encodes CDR1 SQVTM and CDR2 ANQGSEA. With V trimmed by 4 bases and J by 4 bases, 4 bases remained unmatched.

This chain connects TRBV7-9 to TRBJ1-1, with D unresolved. This CDR3 comprises 15 residues. Germline values: CDR1 SEHNR, CDR2 FQNEAQ (reference sequence). Trimming took off 0 bases at V and 2 bases at J, with 10 bases between the two ends. Written as DNA, the CDR3 is TGTGCCAGCAGCTTAGCTGCAGTCCTTAACACTGAAGCTTTCTTT. It codes for CASSLAAVLNTEAFF.

On this clone: A read error may account for a junction end that differs from germline. This chain links TRBV7-7 with TRBJ2-5, with D tentatively TRBD1 (5 bases). The germline gives CDR1 SSHAT, CDR2 FNYEAQ (reference sequence). The length of the CDR3 is 16 residues. This chain's CDR3 is CASNHQNARGPETQYF. CDR3 bases: TGTGCTAGCAACCATCAGAATGCTAGGGGTCCGGAGACCCAGTACTTC.

The gene calls are TRBV10-3 and TRBJ2-1, with 8 nucleotides matching TRBD2. Germline-derived CDR1 and CDR2 are ENHRY and SYGVKD. The V and J ends lost 5 bases and 6 bases, in that order; junction bases with no gene match: 3. This CDR3 region has 13 residues. CDR3 nucleotide sequence: TGTGCCATCAGTCGTACTAGCGGCAATGAGCAGTTCTTC. Encoded protein: CAISRTSGNEQFF.

This clone was counted a single time. The rearrangement uses TRBV4-2 and TRBJ2-2, with 7 bases matching TRBD1. Germline V gene lookup returns CDR1 LGHNA and CDR2 YNFKEQ. This CDR3 has 15 amino acids. V shed 4 bases and J 1 base; nucleotides not matched to a gene: 3. CDR3 in DNA: TGTGCCAGCAGCCCCCGACAGGGGAACACCGGGGAGCTGTTTTTT. Protein sequence: CASSPRQGNTGELFF.

The chain recombines TRBV29-1 with TRBJ1-2, with 11 bases fitting TRBD1. V lost 7 bases to trimming and J lost 7 bases; unmatched junction nucleotides: 8. Germline-derived CDR1 and CDR2 are SQVTM and ANQGSEA. There are 13 residues in the CDR3. The CDR3 region has the DNA TGCAGCGAGGACGGACAGGGGGCGACTGGCTACACCTTC. This translates into CSEDGQGATGYTF. Supplemented by reference TRBV29-1 and TRBJ1-2, the full variable domain reads SAVISQKPSRDICQRGTSLTIQCQVDSQVTMMFWYRQQPGQSLTLIATANQGSEATYESGFVIDKFPISRPNLTFSTLTVSNMSPEDSSIYLCSEDGQGATGYTFGSGTRLTVV.

The chain employs TRBV5-1 and TRBJ1-5; D may be TRBD1 (6 bases). Trimming shortened V by 1 base and J by 2 bases, and 7 bases separated the two germline ends. Germline V CDR1 and CDR2: SGHRS, YFSETQ. This CDR3 has 14 residues. CDR3 sequence reads: CASSLSGGNQPQHF. DNA for the CDR3: TGCGCCAGCAGCTTGTCAGGGGGCAATCAGCCCCAGCATTTT.

The chain uses TRBV7-3 and TRBJ1-2; 9 nucleotides match TRBD1. Trimming took 5 bases from V and 6 from J; bases not matched to a gene: 4. Germline CDR1 and CDR2: SGHTA and FQGTGA. The CDR3 loop spans 13 amino acids. The CDR3 here is CASSPTGGDGYTF. The CDR3 bases are TGTGCCAGCAGCCCCACAGGGGGCGATGGCTACACCTTC.

The J gene is TRBJ2-7, the V gene TRBV29-1; 12 nucleotides match TRBD2. Germline loops: CDR1 SQVTM, CDR2 ANQGSEA. With V trimmed by 7 bases and J by 4 bases, 5 bases remained unmatched. The CDR3 covers 13 residues. This chain's CDR3 is CSARGLAGYEQYF. In DNA form, the CDR3 reads TGCAGCGCCCGAGGACTAGCGGGGTACGAGCAGTACTTC.

V usage is TRBV4-2 and J usage is TRBJ1-1; the D is unclear. CDR3 length equals 14 residues. V dropped 1 base and J dropped 3 bases, with 9 bases sitting between them. The germline V gene encodes CDR1 LGHNA and CDR2 YNFKEQ. The CDR3 DNA follows: TGTGCCAGCAGCCAAGCCGGGAGGTACACTGAAGCTTTCTTT. Its translation is CASSQAGRYTEAFF.

This chain joins TRBV6-6 and TRBJ2-7; TRBD1 matches 7 bases. Trimming at V came to 1 base and at J to 2 bases, leaving 8 bases not matched to a gene. The CDR3 is 16 amino acids. Germline V CDR1 and CDR2: MNHNY, SVGAGI (reference sequence). The CDR3 is CASSYLRQGITYEQYF. The CDR3 bases are TGTGCCAGCAGTTACTTACGACAGGGAATTACCTACGAGCAGTACTTC.

This chain links TRBV5-1 with TRBJ1-2; D is undetermined. The CDR3 covers 12 residues. Germline CDR1 reads SGHRS; CDR2 reads YFSETQ. V lost 5 bases and J lost 4, with 9 bases in between. The DNA of the CDR3 is TGCGCCAGCAGTGGACGGGGCTATGGCTACACCTTC. This codes for CASSGRGYGYTF.

The rearrangement uses TRBV11-2 and TRBJ2-1, with D uncertain. V lost 1 base to trimming and J lost 4 bases, with 5 bases between them. The CDR3 covers 13 residues. CDR1 SGHAT and CDR2 FQNNGV come from the germline V gene. The DNA for the CDR3 is TGTGCCAGCAGCTTAGGGCAGTACAATGAGCAGTTCTTC. It specifies CASSLGQYNEQFF.

This chain connects TRBV4-2 to TRBJ2-1; perhaps TRBD1 as D (5 bases). V was trimmed by 1 base and J by 5 bases, leaving 6 bases between them. The CDR3 has 13 residues. Germline V gene lookup returns CDR1 LGHNA and CDR2 YNFKEQ. CDR3: CASSQGQHNEQFF. CDR3 coding DNA: TGTGCCAGCAGCCAAGGACAGCACAATGAGCAGTTCTTC.

CDR3 coding DNA: TGTGCCTGGAGCGACCGCAGGGGCTCCTACGAGCAGTACTTC. It encodes CAWSDRRGSYEQYF. This chain uses TRBV30 with TRBJ2-7; D is perhaps TRBD1 (6 bases). The ends were cut back, 3 bases at V and 0 bases at J, with 12 bases in the middle. The CDR3 length is 14 residues. The V gene's germline CDR1 is GTSNPN and CDR2 SVGIG (reference sequence).

The rearrangement links TRBV13 to TRBJ2-7; 7 nucleotides match TRBD1. The CDR3 has 14 residues. With V trimmed by 5 bases and J by 2 bases, 6 bases remained unmatched. CDR1 is PRHDT, CDR2 FYEKMQ, per germline (reference sequence). As DNA, the CDR3 is TGTGCCAGCAGCCCCCACAGGGGCACCTACGAGCAGTACTTC. Its protein is CASSPHRGTYEQYF.

The CDR3 coding sequence is TGTGCCAGCAGCTTAGGGTCGAGACTAGCGGAAAAAAATGAGCAGTTCTTC. Translated, it gives CASSLGSRLAEKNEQFF. The rearrangement uses TRBV11-3 and TRBJ2-1; 9 bases are shared with TRBD2. Per germline, CDR1 SGHNT and CDR2 YENEEA. With V trimmed by 1 base and J by 7 bases, 11 bases remained unmatched. CDR3 length: 17 residues.

This chain uses TRBV6-1 with TRBJ2-5; possibly TRBD2 for D (7 bases). From germline, CDR1 is MNHNS and CDR2 SASEGT. Trimming removed 2 bases from V and 2 bases from J, with 15 bases in between. The CDR3 has 16 amino acids. The CDR3 sequence: CASSEWGGSPQETQYF. For the CDR3, the DNA is TGTGCCAGCAGTGAATGGGGGGGCAGCCCTCAAGAGACCCAGTACTTC.

This clone has a handful of counts. CDR3 bases: TGTGCCAGCAGTCCTCGGACAAAGAATGGCTACACCTTC. Its translation: CASSPRTKNGYTF. This chain uses TRBV27 with TRBJ1-2, with a weak D call TRBD1 (5 bases). V was clipped by 5 bases and J by 6 bases, with 13 bases between them. The germline V gene encodes CDR1 MNHEY and CDR2 SMNVEV (reference sequence). The CDR3 sequence is 13 residues long.

This clone was detected a few times. CDR3 DNA sequence: TGCAGCGTTGAATCTCTTCCTAAAAACATTCAGTACTTC. Translating it yields CSVESLPKNIQYF. The chain has TRBV29-1 and TRBJ2-4, with D unresolved. The CDR3 has 13 amino acids. Trimming pared 2 bases from V and 4 bases from J, leaving 9 bases between. Germline CDR1 reads SQVTM; CDR2 reads ANQGSEA.

The J gene is TRBJ2-1, the V gene TRBV6-1; 7 bases align to TRBD1. Trimming at V came to 7 bases and at J to 8 bases, leaving 5 bases not matched to a gene. The germline V gene encodes CDR1 MNHNS and CDR2 SASEGT. The CDR3 extends over 12 amino acids. In nucleotides, the CDR3 is TGTGCCAGCACTCAAGGGGGCGATGAGCAGTTCTTC. Encoded protein: CASTQGGDEQFF.

This clone came up a few times. CDR3 sequence reads: CASSLTGPYEQYF. The CDR3 DNA follows: TGTGCCAGCAGCTTAACAGGGCCCTACGAGCAGTACTTC. The chain links TRBV11-2 to TRBJ2-7; the D gene is possibly TRBD1 (6 bases). This CDR3 has 13 amino acids. Germline V CDR1 and CDR2: SGHAT, FQNNGV. V was shortened by 2 bases and J by 2 bases, with 7 bases between the two germline ends.

The chain links TRBV6-1 to TRBJ1-3; unclear D gene. This CDR3 comprises 14 residues. Germline V lookup: CDR1 MNHNS, CDR2 SASEGT. With 9 bases removed from V and 0 bases from J, the gap between germline ends came to 12 bases. CDR3 DNA: TGTGCCAGTTCCCCGGGGTACTCTGGAAACACCATATATTTT. It yields the protein CASSPGYSGNTIYF.

This chain joins TRBV4-1 and TRBJ2-3, with TRBD2 identical over 10 bases. The ends lost 4 bases at V and 4 bases at J; junction bases unmatched: 11. Germline V lookup: CDR1 MGHRA, CDR2 YSYEKL. The CDR3 contains 17 residues. The CDR3 reads CASSRTLSGGRADTQYF. CDR3 bases: TGCGCCAGCAGCCGAACCCTTAGCGGGGGGCGGGCAGATACGCAGTATTTT.

The count of this clone is one. This chain connects TRBV10-3 to TRBJ1-3; a possible D gene is TRBD1 (5 bases). CDR3 length equals 15 residues. The V end was cut by 8 bases, the J end by 0 bases, with 14 bases between. Germline-derived CDR1 and CDR2 are ENHRY and SYGVKD. The DNA of the CDR3 is TGTGCCATCCGTGGGGCCCTACTCTCTGGAAACACCATATATTTT. Residues: CAIRGALLSGNTIYF.

V usage is TRBV6-4 and J usage is TRBJ1-2; D is ambiguous. V lost 6 bases to trimming and J lost 5 bases, with 16 bases between them. The CDR3 loop spans 14 amino acids. Germline CDR1 reads MRHNA; CDR2 reads SNTAGT. The CDR3 is CASSREPDYYGYTF. CDR3 DNA: TGTGCCAGCAGCCGGGAGCCGGATTATTATGGCTACACCTTC.

This clone was observed once. V gene TRBV9 combines with J gene TRBJ1-2; D gene ambiguous. The CDR3 loop spans 13 amino acids. From germline, CDR1 is SGDLS and CDR2 YYNGEE. With 4 bases removed from V and 5 bases from J, the gap between germline ends came to 12 bases. CDR3 sequence: CASSPGRGYGYTF. The CDR3 DNA reads as TGTGCCAGCAGCCCGGGTCGAGGGTATGGCTACACCTTC.